Listed here are 9 T cell receptor beta chains from one sample, sequenced in a study of long-term antiretroviral therapy in people with HIV. The authors ran the immunoSEQ assay, v3.0, at survey level. Sequencing was performed with immunoSEQ multiplex PCR; in TCRdb, only in-frame clones are kept and a portion is missing. The sample includes roughly 16,000 clones, 94% of them seen just once. This material consisted of unsorted PBMCs, taken 6 to 6.5 years after starting antiretroviral therapy. Receptors were obtained from a woman aged 45-60 years with HIV.

The chain couples TRBV6-1 to TRBJ1-1; TRBD1 might be the D (6 bases). Germline V gives CDR1 MNHNS, CDR2 SASEGT. CDR3 length equals 16 residues. V was shortened by 4 bases and J by 1 base, with 16 bases between the two germline ends. As DNA, the CDR3 is TGTGCCAGCAGTGGAGGGGGGCGGCAAACGAACACTGAAGCTTTCTTT. It encodes CASSGGGRQTNTEAFF.

Details on this clone: One end of the junction varies from germline; a read error may be responsible. J is TRBJ2-7 and V is TRBV29-1; TRBD1 matches at 9 bases. Germline lookup yields CDR1 SQVTM and CDR2 ANQGSEA. This CDR3 comprises 12 residues. The chain's CDR3 is CSVGTGVGPVDF. CDR3 DNA sequence: TGCAGCGTTGGGACAGGGGTCGGTCCCGTGGACTTC.

The V and J genes are TRBV2 and TRBJ2-1; 7 nucleotides agree with TRBD1. Trimming at V came to 4 bases and at J to 7 bases, leaving 7 bases not matched to a gene. Germline CDR1 and CDR2: SNHLY and FYNNEI. The CDR3 has 14 amino acids. The CDR3 protein is CASSGPGTANEQFF. The CDR3 region has the DNA TGTGCCAGCAGTGGTCCTGGGACAGCTAATGAGCAGTTCTTC.

The chain uses TRBV28 and TRBJ2-7; the D gene is possibly TRBD2 (5 bases). V lost 7 bases, J lost 5 bases, and 15 bases lay in between. This CDR3 contains 13 residues. Germline loops: CDR1 MDHEN, CDR2 SYDVKM. CDR3 in amino acids: CASIKPGLHEQYF. The CDR3 nucleotides read TGTGCCAGCATTAAGCCAGGACTCCACGAGCAGTACTTC.

The rearrangement links TRBV6-5 to TRBJ1-6; D gene uncertain. The germline CDR1 and CDR2 sequences are MNHEY and SVGAGI. This CDR3 region has 15 residues. With 2 bases removed from V and 2 bases from J, the gap between germline ends came to 7 bases. The CDR3 bases are TGTGCCAGCAGTTACGACAACCCCTATAATTCACCCCTCCACTTT. It specifies CASSYDNPYNSPLHF.

The V and J genes are TRBV28 and TRBJ2-3; no clear D. V shed 10 bases and J shed 0 bases, with 14 bases lying between them. Germline V gives CDR1 MDHEN, CDR2 SYDVKM. This CDR3 has 14 amino acids. CDR3 protein: CATLGSVSTDTQYF. The CDR3 DNA is TGTGCCACGCTGGGTTCGGTTAGCACAGATACGCAGTATTTT. Complete variable domain (other parts from reference TRBV28 and TRBJ2-3): DVKVTQSSRYLVKRTGEKVFLECVQDMDHENMFWYRQDPGLGLRLIYFSYDVKMKEKGDIPEGYSVSREKKERFSLILESASTNQTSMYLCATLGSVSTDTQYFGPGTRLTVL.

In this sample, this clone turned up once. The rearrangement links TRBV5-1 to TRBJ1-1, with D possibly TRBD1 on 6 matching bases. With 4 bases removed from V and 1 base from J, the gap between germline ends came to 17 bases. Germline loops: CDR1 SGHRS, CDR2 YFSETQ. The CDR3 has 16 residues. This CDR3 reads CASSNNRAGENTEAFF. Here the CDR3 DNA reads TGCGCCAGCAGCAATAACAGGGCGGGGGAGAACACTGAAGCTTTCTTT.

The V call is TRBV7-9, the J call TRBJ2-1; a possible D gene is TRBD1 (5 bases). The V gene lost 6 bases and the J gene lost 7 bases, with 10 bases spanning the gap. CDR1 and CDR2 (germline): SEHNR, FQNEAQ (reference sequence). This CDR3 comprises 12 residues. CDR3 sequence: CASRRGNNEQFF. The CDR3 DNA reads TGTGCCAGCAGAAGGGGAAATAATGAGCAGTTCTTC.

The chain has TRBV18 and TRBJ2-7; 7 bases align to TRBD1. Trimming took 1 base from V and 7 from J; bases not matched to a gene: 13. The CDR3 extends over 16 amino acids. Germline loops: CDR1 KGHSH, CDR2 LQKENI. CDR3 sequence (DNA): TGTGCCAGCTCACCACAAACCGGGACAGTTTTTGTGGAGCAGTACTTC. Protein: CASSPQTGTVFVEQYF.